Listed here are 18 T cell receptor beta chains from one sample, sequenced in a study of T cells in women clearing cervical HPV infection. Measured with immunoSEQ multiplex PCR; TCRdb has only the in-frame clones, and not every one. The sample totals tens of thousands of clones; its top ten clones hold approximately 0.98%. The specimen was blood buffy coat. The receptors stem from a woman between 18 and 75 years old with a cervical HPV16 infection that either progressed to CIN3+ or cleared (not recorded which).

A note on this clone: The read is 3 residues too short to cover the CDR3 end, so that end is filled in from the germline J gene. This chain joins TRBV28 and TRBJ1-5; possibly TRBD1 for D (5 bases). In germline, CDR1 is MDHEN, CDR2 SYDVKM. The CDR3 length is 15 residues. The germline V and J ends were trimmed by 6 bases and 4 bases, with 16 bases remaining between them. CDR3 bases read: TGTGCCAGCAGCCAAACAGATGGGGGGAATCAGCCC. Its translation: CASSQTDGGNQP. The full CDR3 protein is CASSQTDGGNQPQHF.

A note on this clone: The read ends 3 residues early relative to the CDR3; the germline J gene fills the gap. The gene calls are TRBV7-3 and TRBJ2-1; 12 bases fit TRBD2. Per the germline V gene, CDR1 is SGHTA and CDR2 is FQGTGA. The CDR3 is 18 residues long. The junction had 15 bases not matched to a gene; V was cut back by 5 bases and J by 7 bases. This CDR3 is CASSLTTPGTSGQNEQFF. Partial CDR3 DNA: TGTGCCAGCAGCCTCACCACACCCGGGACTAGCGGGCAAAATGAG.

Worth noting for this clone: The read ends 3 residues before the CDR3 terminus; that terminus is restored from the germline J gene. The V call is TRBV19, the J call TRBJ2-4; tentative D call: TRBD1 (7 bases). In germline, CDR1 is LNHDA, CDR2 SQIVND (reference sequence). The CDR3 has 16 amino acids. This CDR3 reads CASSIYTDRADYGQYF. The DNA read from the CDR3 is TGTGCCAGTAGTATATATACCGACAGGGCGGACTATGGT.

Note on this clone: The read finishes 3 residues shy of the CDR3 end, and the germline J gene is used to complete it. The V and J genes are TRBV18 and TRBJ1-2, with D maybe TRBD1 (5 bases). The CDR3 is made up of 17 amino acids. In germline, CDR1 is KGHSH, CDR2 LQKENI. The CDR3 bases that were read are TGTGCCAGCTCACGGACTAGCGGGGGGACGAAATCCTACGAC. As protein: CASSRTSGGTKSYD. In full, the CDR3 reads CASSRTSGGTKSYDYTF.

Points on this clone: The CDR3 extends 3 residues past the end of the read, so its final part is completed from the germline J gene. V is TRBV13 and J is TRBJ1-2, with a possible D match to TRBD1 (6 bases). The CDR3 covers 14 residues. V lost 5 bases to trimming and J lost 2 bases, with 12 bases between them. CDR1 and CDR2 from the germline V gene are PRHDT and FYEKMQ (reference sequence). This CDR3 is CASSPGQRNYGYTF. The CDR3 DNA, read in part, is TGTGCCAGCAGCCCAGGACAGAGAAACTATGGC.

Details on this clone: The read ends 3 residues early relative to the CDR3; the germline J gene fills the gap. The chain combines TRBV20-1 with TRBJ1-1, with TRBD1 matching over 7 bases. The germline V gene has CDR1 DFQATT and CDR2 SNEGSKA (reference sequence). The CDR3 covers 14 residues. V lost 3 bases and J lost 5; bases outside the gene matches: 9. The CDR3 sequence: CSASQAGGWTEAFF. The part of the CDR3 DNA that was read is TGCAGTGCTAGTCAGGCAGGGGGTTGGACTGAA.

Comments on this clone: With the read ending 3 residues before the CDR3 end, the germline J gene is used to fill in that end. The chain recombines TRBV5-4 with TRBJ2-4; 10 bases fit TRBD2. The CDR3 has 15 residues. Germline CDR1 reads SGHNT; CDR2 reads YYREEE (reference sequence). Trimming took 1 base from V and 8 from J; bases not matched to a gene: 6. Partial CDR3 DNA: TGTGCCAGCAGCTTGAGCGGGGGGGCCATGGACATT. Residues: CASSLSGGAMDI. The entire CDR3 protein reads CASSLSGGAMDIQYF. Filled out from reference TRBV5-4 and TRBJ2-4, the complete variable domain reads ETGVTQSPTHLIKTRGQQVTLRCSSQSGHNTVSWYQQALGQGPQFIFQYYREEENGRGNFPPRFSGLQFPNYSSELNVNALELDDSALYLCASSLSGGAMDIQYFGAGTRLSVL.

A note on this clone: The CDR3 extends 3 residues past the end of the read, so its final part is completed from the germline J gene. The rearrangement links TRBV5-6 to TRBJ1-5; tentative D call: TRBD1 (5 bases). Germline V gene data show CDR1 as SGHDT and CDR2 as YYEEEE. V was clipped by 4 bases and J by 4 bases, with 15 bases between them. The CDR3 runs to 15 residues. The CDR3: CASSADRSLNQPQHF. The sequenced part of the CDR3 DNA is TGTGCCAGCAGCGCAGACAGAAGCCTTAATCAGCCC.

In regard to this clone: The read terminates 3 residues before the CDR3 end, so the remaining end is supplied by the germline J gene. The chain uses TRBV3-1 (or the pseudogene TRBV3-2) and TRBJ2-5; the match to TRBD2 covers 7 bases. Germline CDR1 LGHDT, CDR2 YNNKEL (reference sequence). This CDR3 is 16 amino acids long. V was clipped by 0 bases and J by 1 base; unmatched bases: 5. The CDR3 sequence: CASSQDPGGFQETQYF. The DNA read from the CDR3 is TGTGCCAGCAGCCAAGATCCGGGGGGATTCCAAGAGACC.

With regard to this clone: From the germline J gene comes the end of the CDR3, since the read stops 3 residues before it. This chain links TRBV28 with TRBJ2-2; D unresolved. V gave up 6 bases and J gave up 6 bases, with 8 bases separating them. The length of the CDR3 is 12 residues. From germline, CDR1 is MDHEN and CDR2 SYDVKM. The CDR3 protein is CASRKPPGELFF. The CDR3 bases that were read are TGTGCCAGCAGGAAGCCCCCCGGGGAG.

A word on this clone: The read ends 3 residues shy of where the CDR3 ends; the end is completed using the germline J gene. This chain links TRBV2 with TRBJ2-1, with D maybe TRBD2 (6 bases). V dropped 4 bases and J dropped 0 bases, with 16 bases sitting between them. Germline lookup yields CDR1 SNHLY and CDR2 FYNNEI. This CDR3 is built from 17 residues. CDR3: CASSVGGVTSSYNEQFF. CDR3 DNA, as far as it was read: TGTGCCAGCAGTGTTGGCGGGGTAACGAGCTCCTACAATGAG.

Worth noting for this clone: The read finishes 3 residues shy of the CDR3 end, and the germline J gene is used to complete it. The chain joins TRBV2 to TRBJ2-7; 10 bases line up with TRBD1. Per germline, CDR1 SNHLY and CDR2 FYNNEI. The V gene end was trimmed by 8 bases and the J gene end by 3 bases; junction bases not matched to a gene: 7. The CDR3 is made up of 14 amino acids. The CDR3 reads CASVRDRGLYEQYF. The covered CDR3 bases are TGTGCCAGCGTTAGGGACAGGGGACTCTACGAG.

A remark on this clone: Read sequence stops 3 residues before the CDR3 end, and the germline J gene provides the missing end. The J gene is TRBJ2-1, the V gene TRBV19; TRBD1 aligns across 8 bases. V shed 5 bases and J 2 bases; nucleotides not matched to a gene: 5. Germline V gene data show CDR1 as LNHDA and CDR2 as SQIVND (reference sequence). The CDR3 loop spans 15 amino acids. CDR3 sequence reads: CASSSDRGTYNEQFF. CDR3 DNA, as far as it was read: TGTGCCAGTAGTTCAGACAGGGGCACCTACAATGAG.

Note on this clone: The CDR3 is cut off 3 residues early in the read; its end comes from the germline J gene. V gene TRBV5-6 combines with J gene TRBJ1-2; D is unclear. The length of the CDR3 is 12 residues. From germline, CDR1 is SGHDT and CDR2 YYEEEE. The sequenced part of the CDR3 DNA is TGTGCCAGCAGCTTGGGGGCTGGATCG. This translates into CASSLGAGS. The complete CDR3 sequence is CASSLGAGSYTF.

Note on this clone: The read halts 3 residues ahead of the CDR3 end, with the missing end drawn from the germline J gene. The V and J genes are TRBV11-2 and TRBJ1-1; a weak D match, TRBD1 (5 bases). V lost 2 bases and J 2 bases, leaving 12 bases between the germline ends. CDR3 length equals 15 residues. The germline V gene has CDR1 SGHAT and CDR2 FQNNGV. The DNA read from the CDR3 is TGTGCCAGCAGCTTATACCAGGGCCTCAACACTGAA. Translation: CASSLYQGLNTE. Given in full, the CDR3 is CASSLYQGLNTEAFF. Drawing the rest from reference TRBV11-2 and TRBJ1-1, the complete variable domain is EAGVAQSPRYKIIEKRQSVAFWCNPISGHATLYWYQQILGQGPKLLIQFQNNGVVDDSQLPKDRFSAERLKGVDSTLKIQPAKLEDSAVYLCASSLYQGLNTEAFFGQGTRLTVV.

In the case of this clone: The read is 3 residues too short to cover the CDR3 end, so that end is filled in from the germline J gene. The rearrangement joins TRBV7-9 to TRBJ2-3; 8 nucleotides line up with TRBD1. Germline V lookup: CDR1 SEHNR, CDR2 FQNEAQ (reference sequence). This CDR3 has 14 residues. The CDR3 loop reads CASSRRQGRETQYF. The covered CDR3 bases are TGTGCCAGCAGCCGCAGACAGGGGAGAGAGACG.

With respect to this clone: The CDR3 goes on 3 residues after the read ends, and that part is filled in from the germline J gene. The gene calls are TRBV19 and TRBJ1-2, with 9 bases lining up with TRBD1. The CDR3 runs 14 residues. Germline CDR1 LNHDA, CDR2 SQIVND (reference sequence). This CDR3 is CASSIEGTGTHYTF. Partial CDR3 DNA: TGTGCCAGTAGTATAGAAGGGACAGGGACACAC. Drawing the rest from reference TRBV19 and TRBJ1-2, the complete variable domain is DGGITQSPKYLFRKEGQNVTLSCEQNLNHDAMYWYRQDPGQGLRLIYYSQIVNDFQKGDIAEGYSVSREKKESFPLTVTSAQKNPTAFYLCASSIEGTGTHYTFGSGTRLTVV.

Note on this clone: From the germline J gene comes the end of the CDR3, since the read stops 3 residues before it. The chain joins TRBV5-1 to TRBJ2-2, with TRBD1 as a possible D gene (6 bases). Trimming removed 6 bases from V and 0 bases from J, with 12 bases in between. Germline V lookup: CDR1 SGHRS, CDR2 YFSETQ. The CDR3 spans 15 residues. The CDR3: CASTIQGTNTGELFF. The sequenced part of the CDR3 DNA is TGCGCCAGCACAATACAGGGAACGAACACCGGGGAG.